These 6 T cell receptor beta chains came from one sample sequenced in a study of shared clonotypes between healthy human individuals. Only in-frame clones appear in the TCRdb table, and some are missing; sequencing was by immunoSEQ multiplex PCR. Of around 2.5 million clones detected, 80% to 95% appear once; the ten largest clones hold about 0.39%. The source material was naive CD4+ T cells from PBMCs. Subset described: CD45RA+ positively selected. The receptor set was obtained from a man in his late teens or twenties in good health. Some clones in this sample may be carry-over from other donors' samples.

V and J are TRBV13 and TRBJ2-7; 10 bases are a match to TRBD2. Trimming cost V 8 bases and J 4 bases; bases outside gene matches: 14. This CDR3 has 16 amino acids. Germline CDR1 and CDR2: PRHDT and FYEKMQ (reference sequence). The CDR3 region has the DNA TGTGCCAGCTCAAGGAGGCTAGCGGGAGTGGGTTACGAGCAGTACTTC. Translating gives CASSRRLAGVGYEQYF.

The rearrangement links TRBV7-3 to TRBJ1-4; 8 nucleotides match TRBD1. The ends lost 5 bases at V and 11 bases at J; junction bases unmatched: 7. The CDR3 consists of 13 residues. CDR1 and CDR2 from the germline V gene are SGHTA and FQGTGA. The CDR3: CASSTDRGGKLFF. Written as DNA, the CDR3 is TGTGCCAGCAGCACAGACAGGGGAGGGAAACTGTTTTTT.

V is TRBV5-6 and J is TRBJ1-2; D not certain. The CDR3 is made up of 15 amino acids. V was clipped by 1 base and J by 9 bases, with 19 bases between them. CDR1 is SGHDT and CDR2 is YYEEEE in the germline V gene. This CDR3 reads CASSLMRQTKGRYTF. The CDR3 bases are TGTGCCAGCAGCTTGATGCGCCAGACTAAGGGTCGCTACACCTTC.

Written as DNA, the CDR3 is TGTGCCAGCAGCTTAGCTCGTCTGGGCATTGCGAACACCGGGGAGCTGTTTTTT. Its protein is CASSLARLGIANTGELFF. This chain uses TRBV7-8 with TRBJ2-2; D is unresolved. The germline V gene has CDR1 SGHVS and CDR2 FQNEAQ. This CDR3 spans 18 amino acids. V dropped 0 bases and J dropped 0 bases, with 14 bases sitting between them.

The rearrangement links TRBV27 to TRBJ2-6, with 7 bases lining up with TRBD1. CDR1 MNHEY and CDR2 SMNVEV come from the germline V gene (reference sequence). This CDR3 is built from 17 residues. V dropped 8 bases and J dropped 2; count of bases not matched to a gene: 12. This CDR3 reads CASRRDRLTTGANVLTF. The CDR3, as DNA: TGTGCCAGCCGCCGGGACAGATTGACGACTGGGGCCAACGTCCTGACTTTC.

The V call is TRBV27, the J call TRBJ1-1; D remains unclear. The CDR3 consists of 14 residues. Trimming took off 3 bases at V and 1 base at J, with 9 bases between the two ends. Germline CDR1 is MNHEY and CDR2 is SMNVEV (reference sequence). CDR3 coding DNA: TGTGCCAGCAGTTTCCTGGGGTCGAACACTGAAGCTTTCTTT. It encodes CASSFLGSNTEAFF.